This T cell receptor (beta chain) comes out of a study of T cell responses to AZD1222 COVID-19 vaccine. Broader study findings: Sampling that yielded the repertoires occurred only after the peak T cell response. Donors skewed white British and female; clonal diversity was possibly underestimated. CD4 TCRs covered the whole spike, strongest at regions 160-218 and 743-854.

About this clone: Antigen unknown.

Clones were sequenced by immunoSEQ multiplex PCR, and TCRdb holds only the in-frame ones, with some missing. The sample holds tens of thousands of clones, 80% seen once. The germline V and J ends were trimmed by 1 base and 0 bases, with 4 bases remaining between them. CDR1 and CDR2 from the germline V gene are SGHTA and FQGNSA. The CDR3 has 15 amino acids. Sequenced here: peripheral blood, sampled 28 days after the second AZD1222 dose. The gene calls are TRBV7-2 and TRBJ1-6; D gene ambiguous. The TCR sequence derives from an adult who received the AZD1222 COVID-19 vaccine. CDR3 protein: CASSLVSSYNSPLHF. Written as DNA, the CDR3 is TGTGCCAGCAGCTTAGTGAGCTCCTATAATTCACCCCTCCACTTT.